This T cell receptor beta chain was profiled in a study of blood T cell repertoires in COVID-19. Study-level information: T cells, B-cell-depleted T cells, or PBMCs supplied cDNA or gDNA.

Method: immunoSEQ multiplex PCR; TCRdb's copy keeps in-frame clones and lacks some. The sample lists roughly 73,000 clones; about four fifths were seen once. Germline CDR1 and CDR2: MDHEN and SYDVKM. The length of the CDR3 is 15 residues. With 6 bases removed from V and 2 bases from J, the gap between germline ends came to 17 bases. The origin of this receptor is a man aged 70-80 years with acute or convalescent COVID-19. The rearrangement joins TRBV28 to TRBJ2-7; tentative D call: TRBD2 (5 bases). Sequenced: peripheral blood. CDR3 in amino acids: CASSLERVGTYEQYF. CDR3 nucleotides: TGTGCCAGCAGCCTGGAGAGGGTGGGGACCTACGAGCAGTACTTC. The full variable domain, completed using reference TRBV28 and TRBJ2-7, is DVKVTQSSRYLVKRTGEKVFLECVQDMDHENMFWYRQDPGLGLRLIYFSYDVKMKEKGDIPEGYSVSREKKERFSLILESASTNQTSMYLCASSLERVGTYEQYFGPGTRLTVT.